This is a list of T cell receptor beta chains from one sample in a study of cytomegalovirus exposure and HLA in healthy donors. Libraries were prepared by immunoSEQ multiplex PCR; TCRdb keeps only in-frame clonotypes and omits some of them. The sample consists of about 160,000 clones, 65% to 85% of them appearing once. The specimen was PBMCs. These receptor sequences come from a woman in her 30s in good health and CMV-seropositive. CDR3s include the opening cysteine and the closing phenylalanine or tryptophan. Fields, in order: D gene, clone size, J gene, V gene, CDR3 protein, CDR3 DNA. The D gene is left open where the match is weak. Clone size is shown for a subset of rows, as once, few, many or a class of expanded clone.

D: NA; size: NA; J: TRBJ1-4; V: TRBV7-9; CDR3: CASSRGLNEKLFF; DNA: TGTGCCAGCAGCCGGGGACTTAATGAAAAACTGTTTTTT
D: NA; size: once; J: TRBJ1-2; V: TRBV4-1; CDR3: CASSQVRLDYGYTF; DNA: TGCGCCAGCAGCCAAGTCAGGTTGGACTATGGCTACACCTTC
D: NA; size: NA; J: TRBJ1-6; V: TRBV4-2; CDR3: CASSQRNSPLHF; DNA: TGTGCCAGCAGCCAGAGAAATTCACCCCTCCACTTT
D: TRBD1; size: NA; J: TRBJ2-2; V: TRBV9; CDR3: CASQGQGGSTGELFF; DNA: TGTGCCAGTCAGGGACAGGGGGGGAGCACCGGGGAGCTGTTTTTT
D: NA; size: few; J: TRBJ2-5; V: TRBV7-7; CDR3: CASSLARAAQETQYF; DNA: TGTGCCAGCAGCTTAGCGAGGGCAGCCCAAGAGACCCAGTACTTC
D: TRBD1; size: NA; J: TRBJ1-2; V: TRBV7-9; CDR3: CASSFQAGTGEFNYGYTF; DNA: TGTGCCAGCAGCTTCCAAGCCGGGACAGGGGAATTTAACTATGGCTACACCTTC
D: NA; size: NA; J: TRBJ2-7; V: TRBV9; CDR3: CASSPKGGGSYEQYF; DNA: TGTGCCAGCAGCCCCAAGGGGGGGGGCAGCTACGAGCAGTACTTC
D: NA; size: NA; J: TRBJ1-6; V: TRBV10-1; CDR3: CASSGQPSSSYNSPLHF; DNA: TGCGCCAGCAGTGGACAGCCTAGTAGCTCCTATAATTCACCCCTCCACTTT
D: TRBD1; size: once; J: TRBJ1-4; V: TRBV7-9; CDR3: CASSPLPRDRGLGEKLFF; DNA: TGTGCCAGCAGCCCCCTGCCCCGGGACAGGGGATTAGGGGAAAAACTGTTTTTT
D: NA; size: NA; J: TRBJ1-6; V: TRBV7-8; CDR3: CASNRRGDNSPLHF; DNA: TGTGCCAGCAACCGGCGGGGTGATAATTCACCCCTCCACTTT
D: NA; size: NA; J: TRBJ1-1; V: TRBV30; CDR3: CAWSVARNTEAFF; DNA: TGTGCCTGGAGTGTGGCCAGGAACACTGAAGCTTTCTTT
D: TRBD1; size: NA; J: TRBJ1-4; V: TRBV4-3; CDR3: CASSREQGAGEKLFF; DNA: TGCGCCAGCAGCCGAGAACAGGGGGCCGGGGAAAAACTGTTTTTT
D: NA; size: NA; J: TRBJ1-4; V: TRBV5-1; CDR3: CASSSTINREKLFF; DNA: TGCGCCAGCAGCTCGACTATAAACCGCGAAAAACTGTTTTTT
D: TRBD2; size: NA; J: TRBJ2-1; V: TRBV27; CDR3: CASSRTSGGYNEQFF; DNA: TGTGCCAGCAGCCGGACTAGCGGGGGTTACAATGAGCAGTTCTTC
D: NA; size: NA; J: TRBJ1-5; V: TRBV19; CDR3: CASTEGDQPQHF; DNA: TGTGCCAGTACAGAGGGAGATCAGCCCCAGCATTTT
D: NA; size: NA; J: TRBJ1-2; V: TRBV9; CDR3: CASSVGQTGYGYTF; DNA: TGTGCCAGCAGCGTAGGTCAGACTGGCTATGGCTACACCTTC
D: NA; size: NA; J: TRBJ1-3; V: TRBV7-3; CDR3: CASSPQGGGSTGNTIYF; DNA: TGTGCCAGCAGCCCCCAAGGTGGGGGGAGCACTGGAAACACCATATATTTT
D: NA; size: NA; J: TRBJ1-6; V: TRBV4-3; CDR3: CASSRTTPRAANSPLHF; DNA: TGCGCCAGCAGCCGAACGACACCGCGGGCTGCCAATTCACCCCTCCACTTT
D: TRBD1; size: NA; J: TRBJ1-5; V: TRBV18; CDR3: CASSILPGQGAKYSNQPQHF; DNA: TGTGCCAGCTCAATTTTGCCGGGACAGGGGGCAAAATATAGCAATCAGCCCCAGCATTTT
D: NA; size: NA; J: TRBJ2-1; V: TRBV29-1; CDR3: CSVAGAGEQFF; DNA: TGCAGCGTTGCAGGGGCTGGTGAGCAGTTCTTC
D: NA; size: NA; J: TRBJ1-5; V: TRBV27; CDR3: CASSLFTGNQPQHF; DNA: TGTGCCAGCAGTTTATTTACAGGGAATCAGCCCCAGCATTTT